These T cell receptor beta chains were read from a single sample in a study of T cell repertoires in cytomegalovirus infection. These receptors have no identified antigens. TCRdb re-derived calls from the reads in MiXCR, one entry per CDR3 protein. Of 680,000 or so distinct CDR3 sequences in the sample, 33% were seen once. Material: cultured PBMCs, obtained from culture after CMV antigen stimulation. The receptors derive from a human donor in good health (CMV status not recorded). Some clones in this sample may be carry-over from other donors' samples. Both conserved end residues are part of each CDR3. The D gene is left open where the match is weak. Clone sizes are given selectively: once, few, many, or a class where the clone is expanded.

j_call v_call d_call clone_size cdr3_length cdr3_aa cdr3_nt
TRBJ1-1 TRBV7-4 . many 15 CASSLRPLEGTEAFF TGTGCCAGCAGCTTGCGCCCGTTAGAGGGAACTGAAGCTTTCTTT
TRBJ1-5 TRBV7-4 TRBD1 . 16 CASSLGTGGNNQPQHF TGTGCCAGCAGCTTAGGGACAGGGGGCAACAATCAGCCCCAGCATTTT
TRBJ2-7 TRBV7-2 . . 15 CASSLHGRQSYEQYF TGTGCCAGCAGCTTACACGGCAGGCAATCCTACGAGCAGTACTTC
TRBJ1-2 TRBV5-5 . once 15 CASSPAPQDYYGYTF TGTGCCAGCAGCCCCGCACCCCAGGACTACTATGGCTACACCTTC
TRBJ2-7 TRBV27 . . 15 CASSPRVLATYEQYF TGTGCCAGCAGTCCCCGCGTGTTAGCGACCTACGAGCAGTACTTC
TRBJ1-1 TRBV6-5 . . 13 CASREPAGGAAFF TGTGCCAGCAGAGAGCCTGCGGGGGGGGCAGCTTTCTTT
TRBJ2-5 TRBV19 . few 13 CASSIYREETQYF TGTGCCAGTAGTATCTACAGGGAGGAGACCCAGTACTTC
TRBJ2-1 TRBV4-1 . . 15 CASSQALSSYNEQFF TGCGCCAGCAGCCAAGCTTTGAGCTCCTACAATGAGCAGTTCTTC
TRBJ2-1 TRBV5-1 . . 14 CASRLAYSYNEQFF TGCGCCAGCAGACTGGCATATTCCTACAATGAGCAGTTCTTC
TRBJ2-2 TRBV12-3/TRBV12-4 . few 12 CASTGSTGELFF TGTGCCAGCACAGGGAGCACCGGGGAGCTGTTTTTT
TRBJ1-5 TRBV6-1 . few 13 CASWTVGNQPQHF TGTGCCAGCTGGACAGTAGGCAATCAGCCCCAGCATTTT
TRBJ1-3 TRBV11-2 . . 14 CASNPLGAGNTIYF TGTGCCAGCAATCCTTTGGGTGCAGGAAACACCATATATTTT
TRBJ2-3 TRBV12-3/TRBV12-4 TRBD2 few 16 CASSLSSGGGTDTQYF TGTGCCAGCAGTTTGTCTAGCGGCGGGGGCACAGATACGCAGTATTTT
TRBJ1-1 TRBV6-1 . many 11 CASKRQVEAFF TGTGCCAGCAAACGACAGGTTGAAGCTTTCTTT
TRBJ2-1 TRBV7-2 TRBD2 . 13 CASSLGREIEQFF TGTGCCAGCAGCTTAGGGCGGGAGATTGAGCAGTTCTTC
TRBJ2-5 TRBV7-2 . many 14 CASSRRDSHETQYF TGTGCCAGCAGCCGCCGGGACTCTCATGAGACCCAGTACTTC
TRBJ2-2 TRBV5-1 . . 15 CASSTDSLGTGELFF TGCGCCAGCAGCACGGACTCTCTGGGCACCGGGGAGCTGTTTTTT
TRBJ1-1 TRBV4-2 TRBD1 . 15 CASSQDQGGGTEAFF TGTGCCAGCAGCCAAGACCAGGGGGGGGGAACTGAAGCTTTCTTT
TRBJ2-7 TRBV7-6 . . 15 CASSLAPDPAYEQYF TGTGCCAGCAGCTTAGCCCCTGACCCAGCCTACGAGCAGTACTTC
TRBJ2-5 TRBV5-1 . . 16 CASSLAGDKVFETQYF TGCGCCAGCAGCTTGGCCGGGGACAAAGTTTTCGAGACCCAGTACTTC
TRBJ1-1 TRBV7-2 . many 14 CASSYRILNTEAFF TGTGCCAGCAGCTACCGCATTTTGAACACTGAAGCTTTCTTT
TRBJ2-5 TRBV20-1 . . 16 CSAPKGSGQGAETQYF TGCAGTGCTCCCAAGGGTAGTGGCCAGGGAGCGGAGACCCAGTACTTC
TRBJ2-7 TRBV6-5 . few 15 CASSYVGHPPNEQYF TGTGCCAGCAGTTATGTTGGGCACCCCCCGAACGAGCAGTACTTC
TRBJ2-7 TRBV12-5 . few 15 CASGPDRTASDPSYF TGTGCTAGTGGTCCCGATCGGACAGCTAGCGACCCGAGCTACTTC
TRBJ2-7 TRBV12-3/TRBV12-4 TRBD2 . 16 CASSLLSRQAGGEQYF TGTGCCAGCAGTTTATTGAGTCGACAAGCGGGAGGCGAGCAGTACTTC
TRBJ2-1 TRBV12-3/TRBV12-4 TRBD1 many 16 CASSLAGTGFDNEQFF TGTGCCAGCAGTTTAGCGGGGACAGGGTTCGACAATGAGCAGTTCTTC
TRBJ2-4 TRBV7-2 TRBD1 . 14 CASSLGQGSNIQYF TGTGCCAGCAGCTTAGGACAGGGTTCAAACATTCAGTACTTC
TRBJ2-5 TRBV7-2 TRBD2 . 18 CASSLARTSVGSQETQYF TGTGCCAGCAGCTTAGCCCGGACTAGCGTGGGGTCCCAAGAGACCCAGTACTTC
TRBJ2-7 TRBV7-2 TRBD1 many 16 CASSDRTRDRVGEQYF TGTGCCAGCAGCGACAGAACCCGGGACAGGGTGGGCGAGCAGTACTTC
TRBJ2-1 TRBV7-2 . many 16 CASSKALAVDYNEQFF TGTGCCAGCAGCAAAGCACTCGCGGTGGACTACAATGAGCAGTTCTTC
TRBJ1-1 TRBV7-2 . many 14 CASSQQGGGTEAFF TGTGCCAGCAGTCAACAGGGAGGAGGGACTGAAGCTTTCTTT
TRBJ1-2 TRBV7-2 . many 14 CASSSTPDHYGYTF TGTGCCAGCAGCTCGACCCCAGACCACTATGGCTACACCTTC
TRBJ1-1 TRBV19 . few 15 CASSIRWQSNTEAFF TGTGCCAGTAGTATACGGTGGCAGTCGAACACTGAAGCTTTCTTT
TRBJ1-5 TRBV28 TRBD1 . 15 CASSRQGNSNQPQHF TGTGCCAGCAGTCGACAGGGCAATAGCAATCAGCCCCAGCATTTT
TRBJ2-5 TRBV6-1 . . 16 CARKILRLSWQETQYF TGTGCCAGGAAGATCTTACGGCTATCTTGGCAAGAGACCCAGTACTTC
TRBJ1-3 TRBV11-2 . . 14 CASSKRVSGNTIYF TGTGCCAGCAGCAAACGGGTCTCTGGAAACACCATATATTTT
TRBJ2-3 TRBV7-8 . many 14 CASSLGSRTDTQYF TGTGCCAGCAGCTTAGGTTCCAGGACAGATACGCAGTATTTT
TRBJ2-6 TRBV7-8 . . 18 CAGSFLGVGGPGANVLTF TGTGCCGGCAGCTTTTTAGGGGTCGGCGGCCCTGGGGCCAACGTCCTGACTTTC
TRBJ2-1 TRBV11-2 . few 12 CASSPSPGEQFF TGTGCCAGCAGCCCTAGTCCGGGTGAGCAGTTCTTC
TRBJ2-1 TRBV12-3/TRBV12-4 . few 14 CASSYSDQDNEQFF TGTGCCAGCAGTTACTCTGACCAGGACAATGAGCAGTTCTTC
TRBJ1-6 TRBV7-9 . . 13 CASTPPDGGFLHF TGTGCCAGCACCCCCCCGGACGGGGGGTTCCTCCACTTT
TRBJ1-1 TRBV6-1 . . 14 CASSDSVANTEAFF TGTGCCAGCAGTGATTCGGTAGCGAACACTGAAGCTTTCTTT
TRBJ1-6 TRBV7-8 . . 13 CASGGGGFTPLHF TGTGCCAGCGGGGGGGGGGGGTTCACACCCCTCCACTTT
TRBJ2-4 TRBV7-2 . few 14 CASSPTMAKNIQYF TGTGCCAGCAGCCCGACAATGGCCAAAAACATTCAGTACTTC
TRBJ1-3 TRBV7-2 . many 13 CASSPRGRNTIYF TGTGCCAGCAGCCCAAGGGGCCGAAACACCATATATTTT
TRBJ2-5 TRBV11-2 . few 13 CASSFPTEETQYF TGTGCCAGCAGCTTCCCTACAGAAGAGACCCAGTACTTC
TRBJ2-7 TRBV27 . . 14 CASRPYDRRHEQYF TGTGCCAGCAGGCCTTACGATAGGAGACACGAGCAGTACTTC
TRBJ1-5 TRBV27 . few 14 CASSLWQGNQPQHF TGTGCCAGCAGTTTGTGGCAGGGGAATCAGCCCCAGCATTTT
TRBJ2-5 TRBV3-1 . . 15 CASSQENLPPETQYF TGTGCCAGCAGCCAAGAAAATTTGCCCCCCGAGACCCAGTACTTC
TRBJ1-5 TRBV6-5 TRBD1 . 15 CASSDRDRRNQPQHF TGTGCCAGCAGTGACCGGGACAGAAGAAATCAGCCCCAGCATTTT
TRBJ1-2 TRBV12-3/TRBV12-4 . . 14 CASSLRRGNYGYTF TGTGCCAGCAGTTTAAGGAGGGGGAACTATGGCTACACCTTC
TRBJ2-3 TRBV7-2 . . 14 CASSPHAFTDTQYF TGTGCCAGCAGCCCCCACGCCTTCACAGATACGCAGTATTTT
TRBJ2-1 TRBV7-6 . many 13 CASSLTPSNEQFF TGTGCCAGCAGCTTAACCCCCTCCAATGAGCAGTTCTTC